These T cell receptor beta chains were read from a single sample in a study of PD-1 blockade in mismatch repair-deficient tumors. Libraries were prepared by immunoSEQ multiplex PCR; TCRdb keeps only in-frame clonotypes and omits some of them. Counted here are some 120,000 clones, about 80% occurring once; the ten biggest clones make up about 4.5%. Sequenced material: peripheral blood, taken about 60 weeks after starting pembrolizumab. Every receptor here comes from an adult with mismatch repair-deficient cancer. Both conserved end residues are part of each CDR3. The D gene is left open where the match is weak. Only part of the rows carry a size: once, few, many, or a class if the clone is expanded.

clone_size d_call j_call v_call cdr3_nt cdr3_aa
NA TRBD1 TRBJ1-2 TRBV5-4 TGTGCCAGCAGCTTAGGCCAACAGGGGGCCTATGGCTACACCTTC CASSLGQQGAYGYTF
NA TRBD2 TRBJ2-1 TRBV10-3 TGTGCCATCAGTGAGGACCCCCCTGGATCGGGAGGGAGGAATGAGCAGTTCTTC CAISEDPPGSGGRNEQFF
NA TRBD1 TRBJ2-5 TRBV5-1 TGCGCCAGCAGCTCTGACAGGGGGCTTGAGACCCAGTACTTC CASSSDRGLETQYF
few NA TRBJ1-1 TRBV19 TGTGCCAGTAGTACCTACCGGACGGAAGCTTTCTTT CASSTYRTEAFF
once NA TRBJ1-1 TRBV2 TGTGCCAGCAGTGATGGGGCCTACCTGAACACTGAAGCTTTCTTT CASSDGAYLNTEAFF
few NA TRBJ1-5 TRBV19 TGTGCCAGTACGTACGGTAATCAGCCCCAGCATTTT CASTYGNQPQHF
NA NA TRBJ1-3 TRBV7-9 TGTGCCAGCAGCTACGGACACGGAAACACCATATATTTT CASSYGHGNTIYF
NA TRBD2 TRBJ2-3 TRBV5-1 TGCGCCAGCAGCTTTGCGGGGGTCGGCACAGATACGCAGTATTTT CASSFAGVGTDTQYF
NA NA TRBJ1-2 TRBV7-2 TGTGCCAGCAGCTACCAGCACAACTATGGCTACACCTTC CASSYQHNYGYTF
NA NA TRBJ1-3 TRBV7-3 TGTGCCAGCAGCTCAGACAGGGGAAACACCATATATTTT CASSSDRGNTIYF
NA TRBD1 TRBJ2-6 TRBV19 TGTGCCAGTAGTCCGGGACAGGGAGTAACTGGGGCCAACGTCCTGACTTTC CASSPGQGVTGANVLTF
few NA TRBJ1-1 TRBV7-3 TGTGCCAGCAGCTTACGGGGAACCAACACTGAAGCTTTCTTT CASSLRGTNTEAFF
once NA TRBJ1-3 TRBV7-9 TGTGCCAGTCAGGGAAACACCATATATTTT CASQGNTIYF
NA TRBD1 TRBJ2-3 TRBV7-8 TGTGCCAGCAGCCTACCTGGGACAGACACTACAGATACGCAGTATTTT CASSLPGTDTTDTQYF
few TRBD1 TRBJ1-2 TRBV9 TGTGCCAGCAGCGTGGACAGGGCGAATAGGGATAACTATGGCTACACCTTC CASSVDRANRDNYGYTF
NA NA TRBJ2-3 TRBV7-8 TGTGCCAGCAGCTCCCAGGACCAAAGCACAGATACGCAGTATTTT CASSSQDQSTDTQYF
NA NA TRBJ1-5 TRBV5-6 TGTGCCAGCAGCTTGGGGACTCAGCCCCAGCATTTT CASSLGTQPQHF
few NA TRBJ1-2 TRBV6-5 TGTGCCAGCAGTTACTCGAGAAATCTTGCGTATGGCTACACCTTC CASSYSRNLAYGYTF
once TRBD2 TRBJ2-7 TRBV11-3 TGTGCCAGCAGCTCTCGGGTAGCGGGACCCCACGAGCAGTACTTC CASSSRVAGPHEQYF
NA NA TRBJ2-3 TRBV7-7 TGTGCTAGCAGCTTAGACCTCGGGGATACGCAGTATTTT CASSLDLGDTQYF
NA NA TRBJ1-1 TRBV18 TGTGCCAGCTCACCAACCAGCAACACTGAAGCTTTCTTT CASSPTSNTEAFF
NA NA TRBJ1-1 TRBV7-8 TGTGCCAGCAGCTTACGAGAACAGGGGAACACTGAAGCTTTCTTT CASSLREQGNTEAFF
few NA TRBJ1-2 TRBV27 TGTGCCAGCAGTTTAAAGGTCCCTATTTATGGCTACACCTTC CASSLKVPIYGYTF
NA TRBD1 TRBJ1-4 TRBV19 TGTGCCAGTAGAGTCGGACAGGGGGCAGGTGAAAAACTGTTTTTT CASRVGQGAGEKLFF
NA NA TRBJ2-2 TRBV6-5 TGTGCCAGCAGTTACTCCGGGACAACGAGCACCGGGGAGCTGTTTTTT CASSYSGTTSTGELFF
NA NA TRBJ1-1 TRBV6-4 TGTGCCAGCAGTCCCGGCGCTTTGGCCGTGAACACTGAAGCTTTCTTT CASSPGALAVNTEAFF
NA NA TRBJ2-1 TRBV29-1 TGCAGCGTGATTGGGTCCTACAATGAGCAGTTCTTC CSVIGSYNEQFF
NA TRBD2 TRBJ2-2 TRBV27 TGTGCCACCCGCGGGGGGTTCACCGGGGAGCTGTTTTTT CATRGGFTGELFF